This T cell receptor (beta chain) was captured by sequencing in a study of cytomegalovirus exposure and HLA in healthy donors. Points on this clone: Its antigen remains unknown.

Primers: 60 Vbeta forward and 13 Jbeta reverse. The method was immunoSEQ multiplex PCR; TCRdb's version includes in-frame clones alone and lacks a portion of them. The sample includes approximately 160,000 clones, 76% seen only once; the top ten take 0.6% to 0.95%. Notes on the study in general: Previous analysis showed most TCR beta V segments were productive about 90% or about 30% of the time. Per published reports, the classifier diagnosed cytomegalovirus status with high specificity and sensitivity. Rates of TCR association differed by HLA locus in a later analysis, with DRB1 highest and HLA-C lowest.

CDR1 LNHDA and CDR2 SQIVND come from the germline V gene (reference sequence). This CDR3 has 17 residues. Trimming cost V 1 base and J 0 bases, with 14 bases left between them. The chain combines TRBV19 with TRBJ2-3, with D tentatively TRBD1 (7 bases). The specimen sequenced was PBMCs. The sequence came from a female donor in good health and CMV-seronegative. CDR3 residues: CASSIVGAGGSTDTQYF. For the CDR3, the DNA is TGTGCCAGTAGTATAGTGGGGGCAGGGGGGAGCACAGATACGCAGTATTTT.